These 6 T cell receptor beta chains originate from one sample sequenced in a study of blood T cell repertoires in COVID-19. Clones were sequenced by immunoSEQ multiplex PCR, and TCRdb holds only the in-frame ones, with some missing. The table lists 110,000 to 150,000 clones, about 87% of them singletons, with 11% in the top ten. Material: PBMCs or T cells enriched from blood (not recorded which). The receptors were gathered from a man in his 60s who had recovered from COVID-19.

The chain joins TRBV7-9 to TRBJ1-6; possible D gene TRBD1, 6 bases. Germline CDR1 and CDR2: SEHNR and FQNEAQ (reference sequence). The CDR3 length is 14 residues. V shed 0 bases and J shed 8 bases, with 8 bases lying between them. The CDR3 spells CASSLARGDSPLHF. CDR3 sequence (DNA): TGTGCCAGCAGCTTAGCCAGGGGTGATTCACCCCTCCACTTT. Combining the CDR3 with reference TRBV7-9 and TRBJ1-6 gives the whole variable domain DTGVSQNPRHKITKRGQNVTFRCDPISEHNRLYWYRQTLGQGPEFLTYFQNEAQLEKSRLLSDRFSAERPKGSFSTLEIQRTEQGDSAMYLCASSLARGDSPLHFGNGTRLTVT.

In DNA form, the CDR3 reads TGTGCCAGCAGTTTATTCCAGGGGGGCTATGGCTACACCTTC. Protein product: CASSLFQGGYGYTF. The rearrangement uses TRBV28 and TRBJ1-2; TRBD1 matches at 7 bases. V lost 1 base, J lost 4 bases, and 3 bases stayed unmatched. Germline assignment: CDR1 MDHEN and CDR2 SYDVKM. This CDR3 spans 14 amino acids.

V gene TRBV30 combines with J gene TRBJ1-5; the match to TRBD1 covers 11 bases. The CDR3 covers 14 residues. The trim removed 2 bases at V and 6 bases at J, leaving 3 bases unmatched. Germline V gene lookup returns CDR1 GTSNPN and CDR2 SVGIG (reference sequence). The CDR3 loop reads CAWSFGTGGQPQHF. The CDR3, as DNA: TGTGCCTGGAGTTTCGGGACAGGGGGTCAGCCCCAGCATTTT.

This chain links TRBV28 with TRBJ1-6; a possible D gene is TRBD1 (6 bases). Germline loops: CDR1 MDHEN, CDR2 SYDVKM. Trimming removed 2 bases at V and 10 bases at J, with 18 bases between. The CDR3 is 16 amino acids. DNA for the CDR3: TGTGCCAGCAGTTTACCCCCCGGCAGGGGTGGATCACCCCTCCACTTT. This translates into CASSLPPGRGGSPLHF.

This clone was observed a handful of times. The chain couples TRBV6-2 or TRBV6-3 to TRBJ2-3, with a tentative D call TRBD1 (6 bases). The germline gives CDR1 MNHEY, CDR2 SVGEGT. The CDR3 totals 15 residues. Deletions cut 5 bases from V and 2 bases from J, with 14 bases between. CDR3 nucleotides: TGTGCCAGCAGTATAGGGGGTTTAACCACAGATACGCAGTATTTT. It is translated as CASSIGGLTTDTQYF.

The genes are TRBV6-5 and TRBJ2-1, with a possible D match to TRBD1 (6 bases). Trimming took 6 bases from V and 6 from J, leaving 12 bases between them. This CDR3 is built from 13 residues. Germline lookup yields CDR1 MNHEY and CDR2 SVGAGI. As DNA, the CDR3 is TGTGCCAGCAGACAGGGTCTGGTCAATGAGCAGTTCTTC. This gives the protein CASRQGLVNEQFF.